This record looks at one TCR beta chain sequence and its context. What it recognizes is unknown. RNA transcripts gave rise to amplified TCR beta CDR3 regions. Using the HTBI primer set, a first-round RT-PCR was run on the TCR CDR3. TCRdb analysed the multiplex PCR reads with MiXCR anew, one entry per CDR3 protein. The sample records about 560,000 distinct CDR3 sequences, under 60% being singletons. These data are taken from a study of T cells in Graves' hyperthyroidism and ophthalmopathy. Study conclusions and caveats: Clonotypes that were expanded in thyroid above 0.001 mostly appeared in blood too.

Germline trimming cut 4 bases from V and 6 bases from J; bases unmatched to any gene: 5. Germline V gene sequence: CDR1 SGHVS, CDR2 FQNEAQ. CDR3 size: 14 residues. Sample: peripheral blood or thyroid tissue (not recorded which). This TCR was recovered from a woman aged 18-29 years with Graves' hyperthyroidism. The chain is built from TRBV7-8 and TRBJ2-7, with 11 bases lining up with TRBD1. The CDR3 nucleotides are TGTGCCAGCAGCTGGGGACAGGGGGGCTCCGAGCAGTACTTC. This translates into CASSWGQGGSEQYF.